This T cell receptor beta chain was recovered during a study of regulatory T cells in long-lasting Graves disease. TCR beta libraries were built with iRepertoire HTBI primers and Arm-PCR of CDR3 regions. TCRdb reanalysed the multiplex PCR reads using MiXCR and keeps one entry per CDR3 protein. The sample holds approximately 350,000 distinct CDR3 sequences; 12% are singletons and the top ten take about 19%. Time point in this sample: newly diagnosed GD, antithyroid drugs for less than 3 months. Scientists built the TCR library using RNA that was extracted from PBMCs. This CDR3 is built from 13 residues. Per the germline V gene, CDR1 is MDHEN and CDR2 is SYDVKM. The V gene end was trimmed by 2 bases and the J gene end by 4 bases; junction bases not matched to a gene: 1. Many counts were recorded for this clonotype. The same data also contributed to another study, on T cells in Graves' hyperthyroidism and ophthalmopathy.

The origin of this receptor is a woman aged 18 to 35 with Graves disease. The rearrangement links TRBV28 to TRBJ1-2; 7 nucleotides align to TRBD1. The specimen was peripheral blood mononuclear cells (PBMCs), collected at new diagnosis, from a patient treated with antithyroid drugs. The CDR3 spells CASSLAGGYGYTF. The CDR3 DNA reads as TGTGCCAGCAGTTTAGCAGGGGGCTATGGCTACACCTTC.